The 27 T cell receptor beta chains listed next were all sequenced from one sample in a study of T cell changes during pregnancy in multiple sclerosis (dated 2019 in TCRdb). Receptor amplification or capture employed the immunoSEQ multiplex PCR assay. The source is immuneACCESS, and TCRdb retained only in-frame sequences with V and J called. Part of the clones is not carried over; for the studies checked, unresolved V genes explain less than half of this, and the remainder is unexplained. Counted in this sample were fewer than 140,000 clones; just under 95% of them appeared once. The ten top clones hold around 1.5% of the sample. The sample in question was peripheral blood, obtained after pregnancy. The receptors were sampled from a female donor with multiple sclerosis, enrolled in a pregnancy study.

This clone was detected only a few times. This rearrangement joins TRBV12-5 to TRBJ2-5; possibly TRBD1 for D (5 bases). Trimming cost V 4 bases and J 5 bases, with 11 bases left between them. The CDR3 covers 13 residues. Germline CDR1 reads LGHNT; CDR2 reads FRNRAP. The CDR3 DNA follows: TGTGCTAGTGGTTCAGGGCCATCGGAGACCCAGTACTTC. Protein: CASGSGPSETQYF.

The V and J genes are TRBV11-2 and TRBJ2-2; no definite D call. The CDR3 runs 14 residues. With 1 base removed from V and 6 bases from J, the gap between germline ends came to 9 bases. CDR1 and CDR2 from the germline V gene are SGHAT and FQNNGV. The CDR3 DNA sequence: TGTGCCAGCAGCTTAGTAGGAGCCCCCGGGGAGCTGTTTTTT. This encodes CASSLVGAPGELFF. The full variable domain, completed using reference TRBV11-2 and TRBJ2-2, is EAGVAQSPRYKIIEKRQSVAFWCNPISGHATLYWYQQILGQGPKLLIQFQNNGVVDDSQLPKDRFSAERLKGVDSTLKIQPAKLEDSAVYLCASSLVGAPGELFFGEGSRLTVL.

This chain uses TRBV5-5 with TRBJ2-7, with 12 bases lining up with TRBD2. The CDR3 is 16 residues long. Germline CDR1 is SGHKS and CDR2 is YYEKEE (reference sequence). The trim removed 0 bases at V and 1 base at J, leaving 2 bases unmatched. The CDR3 DNA follows: TGTGCCAGCAGCTTGGGGGGACTAGCGGGTTCCTACGAGCAGTACTTC. Translation gives CASSLGGLAGSYEQYF.

This chain uses TRBV9 with TRBJ1-1; D not certain. V lost 0 bases and J 8 bases, leaving 11 bases between the germline ends. This CDR3 spans 13 amino acids. The germline CDR1 and CDR2 sequences are SGDLS and YYNGEE. The CDR3 region is CASSVGSRGEAFF. The CDR3 DNA is TGTGCCAGCAGCGTAGGATCCCGCGGAGAAGCTTTCTTT.

The rearrangement links TRBV10-2 to TRBJ2-2; weak D call: TRBD2 (6 bases). Trimming took off 5 bases at V and 0 bases at J, with 10 bases between the two ends. Germline CDR1 reads WSHSY; CDR2 reads SAAADI. CDR3 length: 15 residues. The CDR3 DNA sequence: TGCGCCAGCAGTCCAGGACTACCGAACACCGGGGAGCTGTTTTTT. Its protein product is CASSPGLPNTGELFF.

The chain combines TRBV5-5 with TRBJ2-1; TRBD1 is a possible D gene (5 bases). Germline V gives CDR1 SGHKS, CDR2 YYEKEE (reference sequence). With 4 bases removed from V and 4 bases from J, the gap between germline ends came to 9 bases. There are 13 residues in the CDR3. This chain's CDR3 is CASSLGHYNEQFF. CDR3 bases: TGTGCCAGCAGCCTAGGACATTACAATGAGCAGTTCTTC. The full variable domain, with the rest looked up from reference TRBV5-5 and TRBJ2-1, is DAGVTQSPTHLIKTRGQQVTLRCSPISGHKSVSWYQQVLGQGPQFIFQYYEKEERGRGNFPDRFSARQFPNYSSELNVNALLLGDSALYLCASSLGHYNEQFFGPGTRLTVL.

In this sample, this clone turned up once. The genes are TRBV19 and TRBJ2-5; 7 nucleotides agree with TRBD2. The CDR3 extends over 16 amino acids. CDR1 and CDR2 from the germline V gene are LNHDA and SQIVND (reference sequence). V shed 4 bases and J 2 bases; nucleotides not matched to a gene: 10. Here the CDR3 DNA reads TGTGCCAGTAGTAGACTGACGGGAGGATTACAAGAGACCCAGTACTTC. Encoded protein: CASSRLTGGLQETQYF.

The gene calls are TRBV19 and TRBJ2-1, with TRBD2 matching 11 bases. The V gene's germline CDR1 is LNHDA and CDR2 SQIVND (reference sequence). The junction had 6 bases not matched to a gene; V was cut back by 4 bases and J by 7 bases. This CDR3 has 15 residues. CDR3 amino acids: CASSSSVAGGNEQFF. DNA of the CDR3: TGTGCCAGTAGTAGTAGTGTAGCGGGAGGGAATGAGCAGTTCTTC.

V is TRBV7-6 and J is TRBJ2-7; D is possibly TRBD1 (6 bases). CDR1 and CDR2 from the germline V gene are SGHVS and FNYEAQ. With 0 bases removed from V and 3 bases from J, the gap between germline ends came to 18 bases. This CDR3 has 17 amino acids. In nucleotides, the CDR3 is TGTGCCAGCAGCTTAGCGTCTATACCAGGGACACTCTACGAGCAGTACTTC. This encodes CASSLASIPGTLYEQYF.

V gene TRBV4-1 combines with J gene TRBJ2-2; D not resolved. V was trimmed by 0 bases and J by 7 bases, leaving 9 bases between them. The CDR3 sequence is 14 residues long. Germline CDR1 reads MGHRA; CDR2 reads YSYEKL. This CDR3 reads CASSQELSNGELFF. In DNA, the CDR3 is TGCGCCAGCAGCCAAGAGTTGAGTAACGGGGAGCTGTTTTTT.

In its sample, this clone was seen once. The chain is built from TRBV5-1 and TRBJ1-4; TRBD1 matches at 7 bases. The CDR3 contains 15 residues. V shed 0 bases and J 2 bases; nucleotides not matched to a gene: 1. The germline gives CDR1 SGHRS, CDR2 YFSETQ. The CDR3 coding sequence is TGCGCCAGCAGCTTGGAGGACAGGACTAATGAAAAACTGTTTTTT. Its protein is CASSLEDRTNEKLFF. Complete variable domain (other parts from reference TRBV5-1 and TRBJ1-4): KAGVTQTPRYLIKTRGQQVTLSCSPISGHRSVSWYQQTPGQGLQFLFEYFSETQRNKGNFPGRFSGRQFSNSRSEMNVSTLELGDSALYLCASSLEDRTNEKLFFGSGTQLSVL.

V and J are TRBV7-9 and TRBJ2-5, with 8 bases lining up with TRBD1. This CDR3 is built from 11 residues. After removal of 10 bases from V and 4 bases from J, the junction contained 2 bases not matched to a gene. Germline assignment: CDR1 SEHNR and CDR2 FQNEAQ (reference sequence). The CDR3 loop is CATGTGETQYF. CDR3 nucleotide sequence: TGTGCCACCGGGACAGGAGAGACCCAGTACTTC.

The V gene is TRBV29-1, the J gene TRBJ2-3; maybe TRBD1 (5 bases). Germline V gene lookup returns CDR1 SQVTM and CDR2 ANQGSEA. The CDR3 contains 14 residues. V lost 2 bases and J 4 bases, leaving 13 bases between the germline ends. Here the CDR3 reads CSVEPLRQPDTQYF. CDR3 DNA sequence: TGCAGCGTTGAACCTCTCAGACAGCCAGATACGCAGTATTTT.

The gene calls are TRBV28 and TRBJ2-3, with 8 nucleotides matching TRBD2. Germline-derived CDR1 and CDR2 are MDHEN and SYDVKM. This CDR3 has 18 residues. With V trimmed by 6 bases and J by 6 bases, 20 bases remained unmatched. The CDR3 DNA reads TGTGCCAGCAGCACCCCTTTCTTGGTAGCGGGAACAAGGGATACGCAGTATTTT. Translation: CASSTPFLVAGTRDTQYF. Looking up the rest from reference TRBV28 and TRBJ2-3 gives the full variable domain: DVKVTQSSRYLVKRTGEKVFLECVQDMDHENMFWYRQDPGLGLRLIYFSYDVKMKEKGDIPEGYSVSREKKERFSLILESASTNQTSMYLCASSTPFLVAGTRDTQYFGPGTRLTVL.

The chain has TRBV9 and TRBJ2-2, with a tentative D call TRBD1 (5 bases). The CDR3 loop spans 15 amino acids. The V and J ends lost 3 bases and 2 bases respectively, with 11 bases between them. Germline loops: CDR1 SGDLS, CDR2 YYNGEE. CDR3 loop: CASSERTLNTGELFF. DNA for the CDR3: TGTGCCAGCAGCGAGAGGACACTTAACACCGGGGAGCTGTTTTTT.

This chain uses TRBV28 with TRBJ2-7; D is perhaps TRBD1 (5 bases). This CDR3 has 12 amino acids. Per germline, CDR1 MDHEN and CDR2 SYDVKM. V was clipped by 6 bases and J by 8 bases, with 14 bases between them. CDR3 residues: CASRGRGIKQYF. The CDR3, as DNA: TGTGCCAGCAGAGGTAGGGGCATCAAGCAGTACTTC.

The rearrangement joins TRBV5-5 to TRBJ2-7; the match to TRBD1 covers 8 bases. Per germline, CDR1 SGHKS and CDR2 YYEKEE (reference sequence). The CDR3 extends over 14 amino acids. The V gene end was trimmed by 5 bases and the J gene end by 5 bases; junction bases not matched to a gene: 9. The CDR3 region is CASSLTDRGHEQYF. The DNA for the CDR3 is TGTGCCAGCAGTTTAACAGACAGGGGCCACGAGCAGTACTTC.

CDR3 amino acids: CSAGLAVNVEQFF. The CDR3 region has the DNA TGCAGCGCCGGACTAGCCGTAAATGTTGAGCAGTTCTTC. This chain links TRBV29-1 with TRBJ2-1, with 8 bases identical to TRBD2. CDR1 and CDR2 (germline): SQVTM, ANQGSEA. V lost 7 bases, J lost 9 bases, and 11 bases stayed unmatched. CDR3 size: 13 residues.

The V gene is TRBV5-1, the J gene TRBJ1-1, with TRBD1 identical over 10 bases. From germline, CDR1 is SGHRS and CDR2 YFSETQ. V was clipped by 3 bases and J by 0 bases; unmatched bases: 5. The CDR3 runs 16 residues. The CDR3 sequence is CASSSDRGPLNTEAFF. CDR3 sequence (DNA): TGCGCCAGCAGCTCCGACAGGGGGCCCCTGAACACTGAAGCTTTCTTT.

The gene calls are TRBV10-2 and TRBJ1-1; TRBD1 matches at 7 bases. CDR1 is WSHSY, CDR2 SAAADI, per germline. The length of the CDR3 is 14 residues. The trim removed 1 base at V and 5 bases at J, leaving 4 bases unmatched. The chain's CDR3 is CASSELGQTTEAFF. The CDR3 coding sequence is TGCGCCAGCAGTGAGTTGGGACAGACAACTGAAGCTTTCTTT.

The rearrangement joins TRBV28 to TRBJ2-7, with D tentatively TRBD2 (6 bases). The CDR3 extends over 17 amino acids. Per the germline V gene, CDR1 is MDHEN and CDR2 is SYDVKM. V was shortened by 5 bases and J by 4 bases, with 24 bases between the two germline ends. The CDR3 protein is CASSPTAPGLLDYEQYF. CDR3 DNA: TGTGCCAGCAGTCCAACTGCTCCGGGACTTCTAGATTACGAGCAGTACTTC.

The V gene is TRBV28, the J gene TRBJ2-7; TRBD2 matches at 7 bases. Germline CDR1 and CDR2: MDHEN and SYDVKM. This CDR3 contains 19 residues. V lost 3 bases to trimming and J lost 2 bases; unmatched junction nucleotides: 19. The CDR3 sequence: CASSFPGGGAGKSPYEQYF. As DNA, the CDR3 is TGTGCCAGCAGTTTCCCCGGGGGAGGAGCGGGAAAGTCACCCTACGAGCAGTACTTC.

The chain combines TRBV2 with TRBJ2-1, with TRBD2 as a possible D gene (6 bases). Looked up from germline, CDR1 is SNHLY and CDR2 is FYNNEI. V was pared by 6 bases and J by 6 bases, with 9 bases between. This CDR3 region has 12 residues. The CDR3 bases are TGTGCCAGCAGGTGGGGAGGCAATGAGCAGTTCTTC. Translated: CASRWGGNEQFF.

The sample holds one count of this clone. J is TRBJ2-5 and V is TRBV2; D uncertain. V dropped 3 bases and J dropped 1 base, with 3 bases sitting between them. The CDR3 has 12 amino acids. CDR1 SNHLY and CDR2 FYNNEI come from the germline V gene. The CDR3 reads CASSERQETQYF. CDR3 DNA: TGTGCCAGCAGTGAGCGCCAAGAGACCCAGTACTTC.

This CDR3 reads CASSSPGFEGTDTQYF. The CDR3, as DNA: TGTGCCAGCAGCTCTCCTGGGTTCGAGGGAACAGATACGCAGTATTTT. The chain is built from TRBV13 and TRBJ2-3, with D possibly matching TRBD2 (5 bases). The ends were cut back, 4 bases at V and 3 bases at J, with 17 bases in the middle. The CDR3 contains 16 residues. CDR1 is PRHDT and CDR2 is FYEKMQ in the germline V gene (reference sequence).

V gene TRBV9 combines with J gene TRBJ2-1; 12 positions agree with TRBD2. The CDR3 is made up of 17 amino acids. Per germline, CDR1 SGDLS and CDR2 YYNGEE. V shed 4 bases and J 1 base; nucleotides not matched to a gene: 6. The CDR3 spells CASSPRGLAGSYNEQFF. The CDR3 DNA is TGTGCCAGCAGCCCACGGGGACTAGCGGGTTCCTACAATGAGCAGTTCTTC.

The chain employs TRBV6-5 and TRBJ1-2; D is possibly TRBD1 (5 bases). The CDR3 totals 12 residues. The V gene lost 0 bases and the J gene lost 7 bases, with 6 bases spanning the gap. Germline CDR1 MNHEY, CDR2 SVGAGI. The CDR3 sequence is CASSYSGGGYTF. The CDR3 bases are TGTGCCAGCAGTTACTCGGGGGGTGGCTACACCTTC.